This T cell receptor beta chain originates from a study of OX40 agonist ivuxolimab in advanced cancers. Study-wide background: An agonistic anti-OX40 (CD134) antibody, ivuxolimab, was used to treat the patients. With a range of 23 to 79, age averaged approximately 60 years, and 65% to 90% were male.

The method was immunoSEQ multiplex PCR; TCRdb's version includes in-frame clones alone and lacks a portion of them. This table holds tens of thousands of clones, over 80% found once. This CDR3 is built from 14 residues. The V gene's germline CDR1 is MGHRA and CDR2 YSYEKL. Trimming shortened V by 2 bases and J by 0 bases, and 7 bases separated the two germline ends. This clone was seen only a few times. Its antigen is not identified. Study-wide findings and caveats: Averaged across samples, CD8+ T cells carried more expanded clones than CD4+ did. Compared with others, partial responders at 0.1-3.0 mg/kg displayed clonal expansion among the lowest.

Specimen: CD4+ or CD8+ T cells sorted from blood, collected in a trial of the OX40 agonist ivuxolimab. The J gene is TRBJ1-1, the V gene TRBV4-1; D not certain. The TCR comes from an adult with an advanced solid tumor such as melanoma, head and neck, liver or kidney cancer. Here the CDR3 reads CASSQRQLNTEAFF. CDR3 nucleotides: TGCGCCAGCAGCCAAAGACAATTGAACACTGAAGCTTTCTTT.